Below are 20 T cell receptor beta chains sequenced from a single sample in a study of radiotherapy plus CTLA-4 blockade in lung cancer. Assay used: immunoSEQ multiplex PCR; TCRdb lists only in-frame clones, some missing. The sample lists 71,000 or so clones; about 87% were seen once. The specimen was peripheral blood, collected from a patient treated with radiotherapy plus ipilimumab. The receptor set was obtained from a human donor with non-small cell lung cancer who had stable disease on radiotherapy plus ipilimumab.

Written as DNA, the CDR3 is TGCGCCAGCAGCTTGGTACCGGGGACGGAGACCCAGTACTTC. Amino acids: CASSLVPGTETQYF. The V gene is TRBV5-1, the J gene TRBJ2-5; D is possibly TRBD1 or TRBD2 (5 bases each). This CDR3 contains 14 residues. Germline V lookup: CDR1 SGHRS, CDR2 YFSETQ. The V end lost 0 bases, the J end lost 5 bases, and 11 bases lay between the germline ends.

The chain uses TRBV9 and TRBJ2-2; D is unresolved. Trimming took 4 bases from V and 1 from J, leaving 5 bases between them. Germline CDR1 reads SGDLS; CDR2 reads YYNGEE. The CDR3 totals 13 residues. The CDR3 bases are TGTGCCAGCAGCAGCCGGAACACCGGGGAGCTGTTTTTT. Residues: CASSSRNTGELFF.

CDR3 sequence: CASRPQQGAGTEAFF. CDR3 DNA sequence: TGTGCCAGCAGACCCCAACAGGGGGCCGGCACTGAAGCTTTCTTT. The rearrangement uses TRBV28 and TRBJ1-1; 9 bases align to TRBD1. Trimming removed 6 bases from V and 4 bases from J; junction bases left unmatched: 9. The CDR3 contains 15 residues. Germline lookup yields CDR1 MDHEN and CDR2 SYDVKM.

This clone has a handful of counts. The chain uses TRBV2 and TRBJ2-1, with D unclear. V shed 7 bases and J shed 7 bases, with 11 bases lying between them. Germline-derived CDR1 and CDR2 are SNHLY and FYNNEI. The CDR3 consists of 12 residues. DNA of the CDR3: TGTGCCAGCACCCAAACCCGAAATGAGCAGTTCTTC. This translates into CASTQTRNEQFF.

The J gene is TRBJ2-1, the V gene TRBV11-1; D is undetermined. The V gene's germline CDR1 is SGHAT and CDR2 FQDESV (reference sequence). The CDR3 spans 15 residues. V gave up 6 bases and J gave up 12 bases, with 24 bases separating them. The CDR3 spells CASSHPGPLRMVQFF. For the CDR3, the DNA is TGTGCCAGCAGTCATCCCGGGCCCCTGAGGATGGTGCAGTTCTTC.

This chain joins TRBV7-3 and TRBJ2-1, with 9 bases fitting TRBD2. The CDR3 sequence is 16 residues long. V was clipped by 5 bases and J by 3 bases; unmatched bases: 8. Germline-derived CDR1 and CDR2 are SGHTA and FQGTGA. CDR3 sequence: CASSLTGTSIYNEQFF. In nucleotides, the CDR3 is TGTGCCAGCAGCCTCACCGGGACTAGCATCTACAATGAGCAGTTCTTC.

In its sample, this clone was seen once. This chain links TRBV5-6 with TRBJ2-1, with D perhaps matching TRBD1 (5 bases). CDR3 length: 15 amino acids. Germline assignment: CDR1 SGHDT and CDR2 YYEEEE. Trimming left V 0 bases short and J 8 bases short, with 15 bases between. CDR3 sequence: CASSLGTSLQDEQFF. CDR3 nucleotides: TGTGCCAGCAGCTTGGGGACATCCCTTCAGGATGAGCAGTTCTTC.

The rearrangement uses TRBV25-1 and TRBJ2-2, with 12 bases that match TRBD2. V trimming: 5 bases; J trimming: 0 bases; junction bases outside the gene matches: 4. Germline lookup yields CDR1 MGHDK and CDR2 SYGVNS. The CDR3 runs to 17 residues. DNA for the CDR3: TGTGCCAGCAGTAGACTAGCGGGAGCCACGAACACCGGGGAGCTGTTTTTT. Protein: CASSRLAGATNTGELFF.

The chain has TRBV20-1 and TRBJ2-1; no clear D. CDR3 size: 11 residues. Germline-derived CDR1 and CDR2 are DFQATT and SNEGSKA (reference sequence). V lost 7 bases, J lost 7 bases, and 11 bases lay in between. The CDR3: CSGPAGNEQFF. The CDR3 bases are TGCAGTGGACCTGCTGGGAATGAGCAGTTCTTC.

This clone was found a few times. This chain uses TRBV19 with TRBJ1-3; no clear D gene. V shed 2 bases and J shed 5 bases, with 7 bases lying between them. The CDR3 runs to 13 residues. Per the germline V gene, CDR1 is LNHDA and CDR2 is SQIVND (reference sequence). The CDR3 nucleotides read TGTGCCAGTAGTATACGGGAAAGAAACACCATATATTTT. It specifies CASSIRERNTIYF.

This clone was observed a single time. The chain links TRBV4-2 to TRBJ2-3; D is uncertain. There are 16 residues in the CDR3. Trimming pared 1 base from V and 6 bases from J, leaving 17 bases between. Germline CDR1 is LGHNA and CDR2 is YNFKEQ. The CDR3: CASSQGGIGPRDTQYF. The CDR3 DNA is TGTGCCAGCAGCCAAGGAGGAATAGGGCCTCGGGATACGCAGTATTTT.

This clone came up once. J is TRBJ2-5 and V is TRBV7-7; D assignment may be TRBD1 or TRBD2 (6 bases each). Germline V gene sequence: CDR1 SSHAT, CDR2 FNYEAQ (reference sequence). CDR3 length equals 13 residues. With 9 bases removed from V and 1 base from J, the gap between germline ends came to 12 bases. The CDR3 protein is CASSRGLQETQYF. The DNA for the CDR3 is TGTGCCAGTTCTCGGGGGCTCCAAGAGACCCAGTACTTC.

The V and J genes are TRBV5-6 and TRBJ2-5; D is ambiguous. The DNA matches TRBJ2-7 better at its end, which makes the J call doubtful. Germline-derived CDR1 and CDR2 are SGHDT and YYEEEE. The CDR3 is made up of 15 amino acids. The CDR3 nucleotides are TGTGCCAGCAGCTTGGGTCTAGGGTCCTCCTACGAGCAGTACTTC. Residues: CASSLGLGSSYEQYF.

This chain uses TRBV28 with TRBJ1-3; possible D gene TRBD1, 5 bases. V was cut by 3 bases and J by 3 bases, with 12 bases left in between. CDR1 and CDR2 from the germline V gene are MDHEN and SYDVKM. There are 15 residues in the CDR3. Here the CDR3 reads CASSLTGTLGNTIYF. The CDR3 DNA reads as TGTGCCAGCAGTTTGACCGGGACGCTTGGAAACACCATATATTTT.

V is TRBV18 and J is TRBJ2-1; 8 bases agree with TRBD1. Germline CDR1 is KGHSH and CDR2 is LQKENI. Losses at the gene ends were 6 bases for V and 2 bases for J; bases not matched to a gene: 6. CDR3 length: 15 residues. Here the CDR3 DNA reads TGTGCCAGCTCTCCGGACAGGGCGACCTACAATGAGCAGTTCTTC. Its translation is CASSPDRATYNEQFF.

This chain connects TRBV5-4 to TRBJ1-3; TRBD1 agrees at 7 bases. The CDR3 runs to 15 residues. V lost 4 bases to trimming and J lost 1 base; unmatched junction nucleotides: 5. Germline V gene lookup returns CDR1 SGHNT and CDR2 YYREEE (reference sequence). The CDR3 spells CASSQSGQSGNTIYF. CDR3 bases: TGTGCCAGCAGCCAGTCGGGACAGTCTGGAAACACCATATATTTT.

J is TRBJ2-5 and V is TRBV28; 7 bases are a match to TRBD1. There are 13 residues in the CDR3. From germline, CDR1 is MDHEN and CDR2 SYDVKM. Trimming at V came to 3 bases and at J to 5 bases, leaving 3 bases not matched to a gene. The DNA for the CDR3 is TGTGCCAGCAGTTTGAGGGGGCGGGAGACCCAGTACTTC. This translates into CASSLRGRETQYF.

The V and J genes are TRBV5-1 and TRBJ2-6; D is perhaps TRBD2 (7 bases). Germline V gene lookup returns CDR1 SGHRS and CDR2 YFSETQ. The CDR3 totals 16 residues. V was shortened by 6 bases and J by 0 bases, with 13 bases between the two germline ends. This chain's CDR3 is CASTLRGGSGANVLTF. CDR3 DNA sequence: TGCGCCAGCACCCTGAGGGGGGGCTCTGGGGCCAACGTCCTGACTTTC.

V is TRBV30 and J is TRBJ1-5; 7 bases agree with TRBD1. Trimming removed 0 bases from V and 7 bases from J; junction bases left unmatched: 3. The CDR3 has 13 amino acids. Germline-derived CDR1 and CDR2 are GTSNPN and SVGIG (reference sequence). The CDR3 DNA follows: TGTGCCTGGAGTGTAGGGACAGACCAGCCCCAGCATTTT. Protein sequence: CAWSVGTDQPQHF.

V is TRBV11-2 and J is TRBJ2-7; either TRBD1 or TRBD2 may fit D (5 bases each). The CDR3 totals 15 residues. Between the trimmed V and J ends, which lost 4 bases and 3 bases, there was a span of 16 bases. CDR1 and CDR2 from the germline V gene are SGHAT and FQNNGV. The CDR3 region has the DNA TGTGCCAGCAGCTCCCGACAGAGGGTGATCTACGAGCAGTACTTC. This gives the protein CASSSRQRVIYEQYF.